A single sample is the source of the 26 T cell receptor beta chains below, sequenced in a study of blood T cells in healthy people across ages. Primed by a sample-barcoded 5' primer and a J-beta primer mix, a second PCR proceeded for about 6 to 11 cycles. TCRdb reprocessed the 5' RACE reads via MiXCR and lists one record per CDR3 protein. In the table there are about 1,400,000 distinct CDR3 sequences, roughly 59% of which are singletons. Sequencing used blood. These receptors all stem from a young man in good health.

The V gene is TRBV3-1, the J gene TRBJ2-1, with D uncertain. Germline CDR1 is LGHDT and CDR2 is YNNKEL (reference sequence). The CDR3 contains 13 residues. Between the trimmed V and J ends, which lost 4 bases and 8 bases, there was a span of 12 bases. CDR3 residues: CASSRVSADEQFF. The CDR3 DNA follows: TGTGCCAGCAGCCGGGTGAGCGCGGATGAGCAGTTCTTC.

This chain links TRBV25-1 with TRBJ1-5; D not certain. Between the trimmed V and J ends, which lost 2 bases and 4 bases, there was a span of 12 bases. Germline CDR1 and CDR2: MGHDK and SYGVNS. CDR3 length: 15 amino acids. The CDR3 nucleotides read TGTGCCAGCAGTGAAGGCGGCGTAGGGAATCAGCCCCAGCATTTT. Protein: CASSEGGVGNQPQHF. Based on the CDR3 plus reference TRBV25-1 and TRBJ1-5, the full variable domain is EADIYQTPRYLVIGTGKKITLECSQTMGHDKMYWYQQDPGMELHLIHYSYGVNSTEKGDLSSESTVSRIRTEHFPLTLESARPSHTSQYLCASSEGGVGNQPQHFGDGTRLSIL.

V is TRBV3-1 and J is TRBJ2-7; either TRBD1 or TRBD2 may supply D (5 bases each). The CDR3 extends over 15 amino acids. CDR1 is LGHDT and CDR2 is YNNKEL in the germline V gene (reference sequence). V lost 0 bases and J lost 10, with 19 bases in between. This CDR3 reads CASSQEGTSTRDQYF. CDR3 in DNA: TGTGCCAGCAGCCAAGAGGGGACCTCTACAAGGGACCAGTACTTC.

The chain couples TRBV29-1 to TRBJ2-7; 11 nucleotides agree with TRBD1. After removal of 6 bases from V and 6 bases from J, the junction contained 10 bases not matched to a gene. Germline CDR1 reads SQVTM; CDR2 reads ANQGSEA. There are 14 residues in the CDR3. The CDR3: CSVKSGQGAREQYF. The CDR3 nucleotides are TGCAGCGTCAAGTCCGGACAGGGGGCTCGCGAGCAGTACTTC.

This clonotype showed up just a few times. CDR3 amino acids: CASSPQGGGYEQYF. Here the CDR3 DNA reads TGTGCCAGCAGCCCACAGGGGGGCGGTTACGAGCAGTACTTC. The chain links TRBV13 to TRBJ2-4; 8 positions agree with TRBD1. The closer fit of TRBJ2-7 to the DNA end suggests the J call may be wrong. This CDR3 has 14 residues. Germline V gene data show CDR1 as PRHDT and CDR2 as FYEKMQ (reference sequence).

The chain is built from TRBV4-3 and TRBJ1-2, with D perhaps matching TRBD1 (6 bases). There are 15 residues in the CDR3. CDR1 LGHNA and CDR2 YSLEER come from the germline V gene. V lost 2 bases and J 3 bases, leaving 13 bases between the germline ends. The CDR3 DNA reads as TGCGCCAGCAGCCAAACAGGGTCCCCCTACTATGGCTACACCTTC. This translates into CASSQTGSPYYGYTF.

The rearrangement uses TRBV5-1 and TRBJ1-1; D uncertain. Germline V CDR1 and CDR2: SGHRS, YFSETQ. The CDR3 has 13 amino acids. V shed 5 bases and J shed 3 bases, with 11 bases lying between them. As DNA, the CDR3 is TGCGCCAGCAGGGTCCAGAGCCACACTGAAGCTTTCTTT. Translating gives CASRVQSHTEAFF.

The chain couples TRBV3-1 to TRBJ2-2; the D is unclear. The CDR3 totals 14 residues. Germline-derived CDR1 and CDR2 are LGHDT and YNNKEL (reference sequence). V shed 1 base and J shed 6 bases, with 9 bases lying between them. The CDR3 reads CASSQGAPAGELFF. CDR3 DNA sequence: TGTGCCAGCAGCCAAGGGGCACCCGCCGGGGAGCTGTTTTTT. Looking up the rest from reference TRBV3-1 and TRBJ2-2 gives the full variable domain: DTAVSQTPKYLVTQMGNDKSIKCEQNLGHDTMYWYKQDSKKFLKIMFSYNNKELIINETVPNRFSPKSPDKAHLNLHINSLELGDSAVYFCASSQGAPAGELFFGEGSRLTVL.

The rearrangement links TRBV5-1 to TRBJ2-7, with a tentative D call TRBD2 (5 bases). The germline V gene has CDR1 SGHRS and CDR2 YFSETQ. V was trimmed by 7 bases and J by 0 bases, leaving 20 bases between them. The CDR3 consists of 16 residues. The CDR3 DNA reads as TGCGCCAGCTCACCTCACCGGGATTCTAGCTCCTACGAGCAGTACTTC. As protein: CASSPHRDSSSYEQYF.

Many counts were recorded for this clonotype. The genes are TRBV15 and TRBJ2-5; D perhaps matches TRBD2 (5 bases). Looked up from germline, CDR1 is LNHNV and CDR2 is YYDKDF (reference sequence). The V gene lost 0 bases and the J gene lost 10 bases, with 12 bases spanning the gap. The CDR3 is made up of 13 amino acids. The chain's CDR3 is CATSRDTREGQYF. The CDR3 DNA is TGTGCCACCAGCAGAGATACCCGGGAAGGCCAGTACTTC.

J is TRBJ2-1 and V is TRBV5-6; possibly TRBD2 for D (6 bases). With 3 bases removed from V and 8 bases from J, the gap between germline ends came to 12 bases. This CDR3 is built from 13 residues. CDR1 and CDR2 (germline): SGHDT, YYEEEE. The CDR3 DNA follows: TGTGCCAGCAGCTCCTCGGGGAGGTATGAGCAGTTCTTC. This encodes CASSSSGRYEQFF.

This clonotype was observed a single time. V usage is TRBV4-3 and J usage is TRBJ1-1; weak D call: TRBD1 (6 bases). The germline V and J ends were trimmed by 2 bases and 11 bases, with 18 bases remaining between them. Germline-derived CDR1 and CDR2 are LGHNA and YSLEER. The CDR3 has 14 amino acids. Written as DNA, the CDR3 is TGCGCCAGCAGCCAATCGAGCAGGGGAAGGTGGGCTTTCTTT. It translates to CASSQSSRGRWAFF.

The genes are TRBV21-1 and TRBJ1-1; the table's D call TRBD1 went unverified against the DNA. TRBV21-1 is recorded as a pseudogene. The CDR3 is 12 residues long. The CDR3 sequence is CASIWGLIGAFF. In DNA, the CDR3 is TGTGCCAGCATATGGGGGCTCATTGGGGCTTTCTTT.

CDR3 amino acids: CASSQTWGDHYNEQFF. CDR3 coding DNA: TGCGCCAGCAGCCAAACCTGGGGGGACCACTACAATGAGCAGTTCTTC. The chain recombines TRBV4-1 with TRBJ2-1; a possible D gene is TRBD2 (6 bases). CDR3 length: 16 amino acids. The ends were cut back, 2 bases at V and 3 bases at J, with 14 bases in the middle. Looked up from germline, CDR1 is MGHRA and CDR2 is YSYEKL.

This clonotype came up a few times. The chain combines TRBV25-1 with TRBJ2-6, with D uncertain. This CDR3 is 16 amino acids long. Germline lookup yields CDR1 MGHDK and CDR2 SYGVNS. Trimming stripped 4 bases from V and 2 bases from J, with 12 bases between. The CDR3 DNA sequence: TGTGCCAGCAGTGGAAGCCCCGTGGCTGGGGCCAACGTCCTGACTTTC. It codes for CASSGSPVAGANVLTF. Full variable domain (rest looked up from reference TRBV25-1 and TRBJ2-6): EADIYQTPRYLVIGTGKKITLECSQTMGHDKMYWYQQDPGMELHLIHYSYGVNSTEKGDLSSESTVSRIRTEHFPLTLESARPSHTSQYLCASSGSPVAGANVLTFGAGSRLTVL.

This rearrangement joins TRBV4-3 to TRBJ2-2; a possible D gene is TRBD1 (5 bases). Germline values: CDR1 LGHNA, CDR2 YSLEER. The CDR3 totals 16 residues. Trimming removed 0 bases at V and 5 bases at J, with 13 bases between. In DNA, the CDR3 is TGCGCCAGCAGCCAAGATAACCGGGCAGGGACCGGGGAGCTGTTTTTT. This translates into CASSQDNRAGTGELFF.

J is TRBJ2-5 and V is TRBV12-3 or TRBV12-4; D tentatively reads TRBD1 or TRBD2 (5 bases each). Trimming cost V 8 bases and J 4 bases, with 17 bases left between them. CDR3 length: 14 amino acids. The CDR3 loop reads CASGYEPGRETQYF. The CDR3 nucleotides read TGTGCCAGCGGATATGAACCAGGGAGAGAGACCCAGTACTTC.

This clonotype was detected only a few times. The chain recombines TRBV5-4 with TRBJ2-3, with 11 bases that match TRBD2. Germline values: CDR1 SGHNT, CDR2 YYREEE (reference sequence). This CDR3 spans 16 amino acids. J gave up 2 bases and V 5 bases, and 7 bases lay outside the gene matches. The CDR3 DNA reads as TGTGCCAGCAGTGAGATAGCGGGAGGGCCCACAGATACGCAGTATTTT. Its protein product is CASSEIAGGPTDTQYF.

This clonotype has just a few counts. The chain combines TRBV6-2 or TRBV6-3 with TRBJ1-5; weak D call: TRBD1 (5 bases). V was pared by 6 bases and J by 9 bases, with 12 bases between. In germline, CDR1 is MNHEY, CDR2 SVGEGT. This CDR3 comprises 12 residues. In DNA, the CDR3 is TGTGCCAGCAGCTCGCAGGGTTGGCCCCAGCATTTT. It is translated as CASSSQGWPQHF.

This rearrangement joins TRBV20-1 to TRBJ1-4; D is ambiguous. Germline values: CDR1 DFQATT, CDR2 SNEGSKA (reference sequence). Trimming took 3 bases from V and 4 from J, leaving 9 bases between them. The CDR3 spans 13 residues. The CDR3: CSARLHHNEKLFF. CDR3 bases: TGCAGTGCTAGGTTACACCATAATGAAAAACTGTTTTTT.

This clonotype has a handful of counts. The chain combines TRBV27 with TRBJ1-4; a possible D gene is TRBD1 (6 bases). The germline CDR1 and CDR2 sequences are MNHEY and SMNVEV (reference sequence). The CDR3 runs 13 residues. V was cut by 4 bases and J by 4 bases, with 7 bases left in between. CDR3 in amino acids: CASSSGVNEKLFF. As DNA, the CDR3 is TGTGCCAGCAGTTCAGGGGTTAATGAAAAACTGTTTTTT. Combining the CDR3 with reference TRBV27 and TRBJ1-4 gives the whole variable domain EAQVTQNPRYLITVTGKKLTVTCSQNMNHEYMSWYRQDPGLGLRQIYYSMNVEVTDKGDVPEGYKVSRKEKRNFPLILESPSPNQTSLYFCASSSGVNEKLFFGSGTQLSVL.

There are a few counts of this clonotype. This chain links TRBV13 with TRBJ2-3, with TRBD2 matching 12 bases. Germline CDR1 reads PRHDT; CDR2 reads FYEKMQ (reference sequence). V was clipped by 5 bases and J by 5 bases; unmatched bases: 14. CDR3 length equals 18 residues. CDR3: CASSRGLASGGARDTQYF. The CDR3 DNA is TGTGCCAGCAGCCGCGGTCTTGCTAGCGGGGGGGCAAGAGATACGCAGTATTTT.

CDR3: CASSQVDSFSGNTIYF. DNA of the CDR3: TGCGCCAGCAGCCAAGTGGACTCCTTCTCTGGAAACACCATATATTTT. The V call is TRBV4-1, the J call TRBJ1-3; D not resolved. Deletions cut 1 base from V and 0 bases from J, with 10 bases between. This CDR3 has 16 residues. The germline gives CDR1 MGHRA, CDR2 YSYEKL.

J is TRBJ2-3 and V is TRBV7-2, with 9 bases aligning to TRBD2. After removal of 1 base from V and 1 base from J, the junction contained 3 bases not matched to a gene. There are 16 residues in the CDR3. CDR1 is SGHTA, CDR2 FQGNSA, per germline. In DNA form, the CDR3 reads TGTGCCAGCAGCTTAGGGGTAGCGGGGGGCACAGATACGCAGTATTTT. Translated, it gives CASSLGVAGGTDTQYF.

This rearrangement joins TRBV4-1 to TRBJ2-7; TRBD1 agrees at 8 bases. Trimming removed 0 bases from V and 1 base from J; junction bases left unmatched: 5. Germline V CDR1 and CDR2: MGHRA, YSYEKL. The CDR3 consists of 16 residues. Written as DNA, the CDR3 is TGCGCCAGCAGCCAAGATGTAGGGACAGGTTCCTACGAGCAGTACTTC. This sequence encodes CASSQDVGTGSYEQYF.

The CDR3 DNA is TGCGCCAGCAGCCAAGACGCAGGGAGAGGCACCGGGGAGCTGTTTTTT. This sequence encodes CASSQDAGRGTGELFF. The V gene is TRBV4-3, the J gene TRBJ2-2; D is perhaps TRBD1 or TRBD2 (5 bases each). The germline CDR1 and CDR2 sequences are LGHNA and YSLEER. The CDR3 is 16 residues long. The ends were cut back, 0 bases at V and 4 bases at J, with 12 bases in the middle.